This entry features one TCR beta chain sequence. The sample originates from a study of human T cells and chemical hapten exposure. This CDR3 is 15 amino acids long. Between the trimmed V and J ends, which lost 3 bases and 0 bases, there was a span of 12 bases. Germline V gene data show CDR1 as MDHEN and CDR2 as SYDVKM. Per the original methods: Ranging from roughly 23,224 to 750,000, TCR counts per sample had a median value of 95,638. TCRdb independently ran MiXCR on the RACE reads; one entry per CDR3 protein. TCRdb, rather than the study authors, made the V and J calls. The sample consists of more than 150,000 distinct CDR3 sequences, 30% of them appearing once. The time point: pre-sensitization, week 0. Treatment specified: therapeutic diphenylcyclopropenone sensitization with weekly scalp DPC.

The source is a woman aged 25 to 39 with alopecia areata. Some clones in this sample may be carry-over from other donors' samples. The V call is TRBV28, the J call TRBJ2-7; D possibly corresponds to TRBD2 (5 bases). Specimen: whole blood, collected in connection with sensitization to the hapten diphenylcyclopropenone (DPC). DNA of the CDR3: TGTGCCAGCAGTTTGCCTGGGAGAACCTCCTACGAGCAGTACTTC. This translates into CASSLPGRTSYEQYF.